Shown below are 26 T cell receptor beta chains from a single sample sequenced in a study of T cell responses to AZD1222 COVID-19 vaccine (dated by TCRdb to 2020 to 2023). Receptor libraries were prepared by the immunoSEQ multiplex PCR assay. TCRdb stores this immuneACCESS table with in-frame sequences only. Part of the clones is absent; in the studies checked, under half of the shortfall reflects unresolved V genes, and no reason is known for the rest. The sample data list under 200,000 clones, and 94% of these were observed just once. The ten largest clones represent about 0.6% of the sample. The time point label for this specimen denotes: baseline before first vaccination. The sample here was peripheral blood, taken on day 0 of AZD1222 vaccination. These receptors were taken from an adult in good health.

The chain employs TRBV12-3 or TRBV12-4 and TRBJ1-2, with D hard to call. V lost 7 bases to trimming and J lost 8 bases, with 17 bases between them. This CDR3 contains 13 residues. This chain's CDR3 is CASTLGPVHGYTF. In nucleotides, the CDR3 is TGTGCCAGCACCCTTGGTCCAGTTCACGGCTACACCTTC.

The chain combines TRBV10-2 with TRBJ1-5; 10 bases agree with TRBD1. CDR1 and CDR2 from the germline V gene are WSHSY and SAAADI. V shed 10 bases and J 6 bases; nucleotides not matched to a gene: 6. This CDR3 spans 13 amino acids. CDR3 loop: CATGQGVAQPQHF. The CDR3, as DNA: TGCGCCACCGGACAGGGGGTCGCTCAGCCCCAGCATTTT.

V and J are TRBV6-5 and TRBJ2-1; 12 bases agree with TRBD2. With V trimmed by 6 bases and J by 4 bases, 4 bases remained unmatched. The CDR3 sequence is 15 residues long. Looked up from germline, CDR1 is MNHEY and CDR2 is SVGAGI. CDR3 residues: CASRLAGGTYNEQFF. Here the CDR3 DNA reads TGTGCCAGCAGGCTAGCGGGAGGGACGTACAATGAGCAGTTCTTC.

The CDR3 nucleotides are TGTGCCAGCAGCTTCACCGCGGACATCAGGTGGCAGCCCCAGCATTTT. This sequence encodes CASSFTADIRWQPQHF. This chain uses TRBV7-2 with TRBJ1-5; D might be TRBD1 (5 bases). This CDR3 is built from 16 residues. Looked up from germline, CDR1 is SGHTA and CDR2 is FQGNSA. The V end lost 3 bases, the J end lost 7 bases, and 19 bases lay between the germline ends.

This chain connects TRBV4-2 to TRBJ1-5, with D possibly being TRBD1 (5 bases). The ends were cut back, 1 base at V and 4 bases at J, with 11 bases in the middle. The CDR3 runs to 15 residues. The V gene's germline CDR1 is LGHNA and CDR2 YNFKEQ. As DNA, the CDR3 is TGTGCCAGCAGCCAAGTACAAGGGGTTAATCAGCCCCAGCATTTT. Translation gives CASSQVQGVNQPQHF.

The chain carries TRBV10-3 and TRBJ1-3, with TRBD1 as a possible D gene (5 bases). Germline loops: CDR1 ENHRY, CDR2 SYGVKD. The CDR3 totals 18 residues. V was shortened by 0 bases and J by 0 bases, with 15 bases between the two germline ends. The CDR3 here is CAISESLSGLGSGNTIYF. The CDR3 DNA sequence: TGTGCCATCAGTGAGTCTTTATCAGGGCTGGGCTCTGGAAACACCATATATTTT.

The chain's CDR3 is CAWSVTAQGSRHGYTF. The CDR3 DNA sequence: TGTGCCTGGAGTGTAACGGCCCAGGGCAGCCGACATGGCTACACCTTC. V and J are TRBV30 and TRBJ1-2, with D maybe TRBD1 (5 bases). CDR1 GTSNPN and CDR2 SVGIG come from the germline V gene (reference sequence). There are 16 residues in the CDR3. Trimming pared 0 bases from V and 6 bases from J, leaving 20 bases between.

The CDR3 bases are TGCGCCAGCAGCTTGGGAGGGGTGCAAGATCAGCCCCAGCATTTT. Translation: CASSLGGVQDQPQHF. The rearrangement joins TRBV5-1 to TRBJ1-5, with D perhaps matching TRBD1 (5 bases). V dropped 0 bases and J dropped 5 bases, with 12 bases sitting between them. The CDR3 contains 15 residues. The germline CDR1 and CDR2 sequences are SGHRS and YFSETQ.

The chain couples TRBV3-1 (or the pseudogene TRBV3-2) to TRBJ1-5, with D unclear. This CDR3 is built from 12 residues. Germline V gene data show CDR1 as LGHDT and CDR2 as YNNKEL (reference sequence). Between the trimmed V and J ends, which lost 4 bases and 9 bases, there was a span of 10 bases. The CDR3 sequence is CASSLALGPQHF. The CDR3 DNA sequence: TGTGCCAGCAGCCTTGCTTTGGGGCCCCAGCATTTT.

The chain combines TRBV25-1 with TRBJ1-1, with 7 bases matching TRBD1. Germline V gives CDR1 MGHDK, CDR2 SYGVNS. The CDR3 contains 15 residues. After removal of 1 base from V and 4 bases from J, the junction contained 6 bases not matched to a gene. For the CDR3, the DNA is TGTGCCAGCAGTGAATTGCGTTGGGACAGCACTGAAGCTTTCTTT. Protein product: CASSELRWDSTEAFF.

The chain has TRBV18 and TRBJ2-6; the match to TRBD1 covers 7 bases. The CDR3 consists of 16 residues. Germline V gene lookup returns CDR1 KGHSH and CDR2 LQKENI. V lost 2 bases and J lost 1; bases outside the gene matches: 2. DNA for the CDR3: TGTGCCAGCTCACCAGGGACAGAGTCTGGGGCCAACGTCCTGACTTTC. This translates into CASSPGTESGANVLTF.

As concerns this clone: Other DNA variants within this sample encode the same CDR3. The J gene is TRBJ1-6, the V gene TRBV30, with D hard to call. Between the trimmed V and J ends, which lost 0 bases and 10 bases, there was a span of 4 bases. Germline V gene sequence: CDR1 GTSNPN, CDR2 SVGIG (reference sequence). The CDR3 is 11 amino acids. The CDR3 loop reads CAWSVRSPLHF. The CDR3, as DNA: TGTGCCTGGAGTGTACGATCACCCCTCCACTTT.

The chain employs TRBV28 and TRBJ1-2, with 7 bases identical to TRBD1. The length of the CDR3 is 14 residues. The germline gives CDR1 MDHEN, CDR2 SYDVKM. Unmatched junction bases numbered 7, after V lost 2 bases and J lost 7 bases. The CDR3 DNA reads as TGTGCCAGCAGTTTAATAGAGGGGGCCATTGGCTACACCTTC. Its protein product is CASSLIEGAIGYTF.

The V call is TRBV6-1, the J call TRBJ2-7; D call uncertain. The CDR3 covers 12 residues. In germline, CDR1 is MNHNS, CDR2 SASEGT. The ends were cut back, 3 bases at V and 0 bases at J, with 3 bases in the middle. The CDR3 coding sequence is TGTGCCAGCAGTGACACCTCCTACGAGCAGTACTTC. Its protein product is CASSDTSYEQYF.

V gene TRBV25-1 combines with J gene TRBJ2-2; D unclear. This CDR3 region has 15 residues. V was clipped by 1 base and J by 3 bases, with 9 bases between them. Germline V gene data show CDR1 as MGHDK and CDR2 as SYGVNS. CDR3 sequence: CASSEFGKDTGELFF. The CDR3 DNA reads as TGTGCCAGCAGTGAATTTGGGAAGGACACCGGGGAGCTGTTTTTT. The full variable domain, rest sourced from reference TRBV25-1 and TRBJ2-2, is EADIYQTPRYLVIGTGKKITLECSQTMGHDKMYWYQQDPGMELHLIHYSYGVNSTEKGDLSSESTVSRIRTEHFPLTLESARPSHTSQYLCASSEFGKDTGELFFGEGSRLTVL.

V and J are TRBV4-1 and TRBJ1-5; weak D call: TRBD1 (6 bases). V dropped 6 bases and J dropped 7 bases, with 16 bases sitting between them. Germline loops: CDR1 MGHRA, CDR2 YSYEKL. The CDR3 has 14 residues. Written as DNA, the CDR3 is TGCGCCAGCAGTCTTCTCCCCAGGGGCCAGCCCCAGCATTTT. This gives the protein CASSLLPRGQPQHF.

The CDR3, as DNA: TGTGCCAGCAGCTTGTTGAGGGCGGAGGGTGAAGCTTTCTTT. It translates to CASSLLRAEGEAFF. The genes are TRBV5-5 and TRBJ1-1; D remains unclear. Per the germline V gene, CDR1 is SGHKS and CDR2 is YYEKEE (reference sequence). The CDR3 spans 14 residues. V was shortened by 1 base and J by 7 bases, with 14 bases between the two germline ends.

The V call is TRBV10-3, the J call TRBJ1-1; 7 bases align to TRBD1. Germline V CDR1 and CDR2: ENHRY, SYGVKD. V shed 3 bases, J shed 10 bases, and the junction held 14 bases outside the gene matches. The CDR3 extends over 15 amino acids. CDR3 in amino acids: CAISDFLTGAGGAFF. The CDR3 DNA reads TGTGCCATCAGTGATTTCCTTACAGGGGCAGGTGGAGCTTTCTTT.

The gene calls are TRBV5-4 and TRBJ2-5, with TRBD1 matching 8 bases. The V gene's germline CDR1 is SGHNT and CDR2 YYREEE (reference sequence). CDR3 length: 15 residues. With 4 bases clipped from V and 5 bases from J, the junction kept 10 bases outside the gene matches. CDR3 loop: CASSPRQGRTETQYF. CDR3 nucleotide sequence: TGTGCCAGCAGCCCGAGACAGGGGCGAACGGAGACCCAGTACTTC.

The V call is TRBV5-1, the J call TRBJ1-6, with 7 bases identical to TRBD1. J gave up 6 bases and V 2 bases, and 5 bases lay outside the gene matches. Germline V gives CDR1 SGHRS, CDR2 YFSETQ. This CDR3 contains 15 residues. The CDR3 sequence: CASSFTGVGNSPLHF. The CDR3 nucleotides read TGCGCCAGCAGCTTCACAGGGGTCGGTAATTCACCCCTCCACTTT.

As DNA, the CDR3 is TGTGCCAGCAGCTTAGTATCAGTGTACGAGCAGTACTTC. This encodes CASSLVSVYEQYF. V gene TRBV7-9 combines with J gene TRBJ2-7, with D unclear. V was cut by 1 base and J by 4 bases, with 8 bases left in between. The CDR3 sequence is 13 residues long. Germline V lookup: CDR1 SEHNR, CDR2 FQNEAQ (reference sequence).

The chain recombines TRBV6-1 with TRBJ1-2; tentatively, D is TRBD1 (5 bases). This CDR3 region has 13 residues. Germline CDR1 is MNHNS and CDR2 is SASEGT. Trimming shortened V by 3 bases and J by 8 bases, and 13 bases separated the two germline ends. The CDR3 region is CASSDAGLGGYTF. The CDR3 bases are TGTGCCAGCAGTGACGCGGGGCTCGGGGGCTACACCTTC.

The CDR3 reads CAWIGGKVSGANVLTF. Written as DNA, the CDR3 is TGTGCCTGGATCGGGGGAAAGGTATCTGGGGCCAACGTCCTGACTTTC. The gene calls are TRBV30 and TRBJ2-6; D is possibly TRBD2 (6 bases). The V gene lost 4 bases and the J gene lost 1 base, with 14 bases spanning the gap. This CDR3 region has 16 residues. Germline CDR1 reads GTSNPN; CDR2 reads SVGIG (reference sequence).

The chain recombines TRBV28 with TRBJ1-2, with TRBD1 matching over 7 bases. CDR3 length: 13 amino acids. Trimming removed 8 bases from V and 4 bases from J; junction bases left unmatched: 7. Germline CDR1 MDHEN, CDR2 SYDVKM. The CDR3 nucleotides are TGTGCCAGCGGGCGGAGGGGGCTCTATGGCTACACCTTC. Its translation is CASGRRGLYGYTF.

The chain links TRBV5-1 to TRBJ1-1; no clear D gene. The germline V gene has CDR1 SGHRS and CDR2 YFSETQ. Trimming removed 3 bases at V and 4 bases at J, with 10 bases between. This CDR3 contains 13 residues. The CDR3 region is CASSSSGITEAFF. The CDR3 DNA sequence: TGCGCCAGCAGCTCCAGCGGGATCACTGAAGCTTTCTTT.

J is TRBJ2-1 and V is TRBV7-3; D possibly uses TRBD1 or TRBD2 (5 bases each). This CDR3 is built from 15 residues. CDR1 and CDR2 from the germline V gene are SGHTA and FQGTGA. Deletions cut 2 bases from V and 5 bases from J, with 13 bases between. CDR3 coding DNA: TGTGCCAGCAGCTTAGGGGTGGGACCCAACAATGAGCAGTTCTTC. Residues: CASSLGVGPNNEQFF.